This section outlines one T cell receptor beta chain sequence together with its context. This entry belongs to a study of blood T cell repertoires in COVID-19. Study in general: PBMCs, B-cell-depleted T cells, or T cells provided the cDNA or gDNA that made up the material.

The CDR3 is 16 amino acids. Trimming at V came to 6 bases and at J to 0 bases, leaving 10 bases not matched to a gene. The germline V gene encodes CDR1 KGHSH and CDR2 LQKENI. Study processing details: Amplification of reference gene primers provided the estimated nucleated cell counts. Profiling relied on immunoSEQ multiplex PCR, and the TCRdb table lists in-frame clones only, not all of them. V and J calls and clone size are as listed in that table; D and trimming were resolved from the DNA. The sample yields about 260,000 clones, 85% to 90% seen once. The rearrangement uses TRBV18 and TRBJ2-5, with TRBD1 matching 7 bases. This receptor was obtained from a woman in her 40s who had recovered from COVID-19. The sample comprised peripheral blood. In nucleotides, the CDR3 is TGTGCCAGCTCCCCTCCGGGACAGTCCCACCAAGAGACCCAGTACTTC. This encodes CASSPPGQSHQETQYF.